This T cell receptor (beta chain) was found in a study of early stage breast cancer tumors (dated 2017 in TCRdb). About the investigation overall: Of the approximately 15 invasive breast tumors, roughly 13 were found to be estrogen receptor-positive, progesterone receptor-positive and HER2-negative. The samples as a whole yielded around 2.5 million detected templates, corresponding to 1,100,000 or so unique clonotypes. Of the approximately twelve ER+/PR+/HER2- tumors, eight were classified as invasive ductal carcinomas and four as invasive lobular carcinomas. On average, each sample got 9 to 10-fold read coverage.

The study profiled bulk TCR beta-chain repertoires in matched peripheral blood, tumor and adjacent normal breast tissue taken from roughly 17 patients with early-stage breast cancer. Before surgery, 5-10 mL of whole blood was collected in EDTA tubes and processed within 2 hours. Peripheral blood mononuclear cells were isolated by Ficoll-Paque centrifugation in SepMate-50 tubes. For storage in liquid nitrogen, PBMCs were cryopreserved as aliquots of about 2 to 4.5 million cells in about 90% FBS with around 10% DMSO. The Qiagen AllPrep DNA/RNA Mini kit was used to extract genomic DNA. In the germline V gene, CDR1 corresponds to SGHRS and CDR2 to YFSETQ. For this chain, trimming is 3 bases at the V end and 4 bases at the J end, and the number of junction bases without a gene match is 4. Measured from the cysteine to the phenylalanine, the CDR3 is 14 residues long. Only CDR3 DNA is held: 42 bases, read in frame from base 1.

In regard to this clone: Its antigen target is currently unknown. The record has no base qualities; no much larger clone is one base away.

What the study reported, not specific to this receptor: Greater similarity was observed between blood and normal breast repertoires than between blood and tumor repertoires, and tumor was distinguished from normal in about 85% of the 16 patients when each tissue was compared with blood. Enriched TCRB sequences shared across patients were found to be mostly commonly generated sequences that were unlikely to play an important role in the tumor microenvironment. Because the cohort was small, a breakdown by tumor subtype could not be done. Compared with adjacent normal breast tissue, tumors had about 2.5-fold higher T cell density and higher clonality. Bulk genomic DNA sequencing of unsorted cells missed chain pairing and functional markers such as CD4, CD8 and FOXP3.

Every sample was amplified as two independent genomic DNA replicates, using about 0.46 ug for blood and about 1.6 ug for tumor or normal breast. TCRB sequencing of genomic DNA was carried out with the ImmunoSeq Intro kit according to the manufacturer's instructions. The multiplex PCR ran for 30 to 35 cycles using proprietary primers and spike-in control sequences for absolute quantification. Single-end 150-bp reads were used to sequence an 87-bp fragment spanning the CDR3 plus the flanking V and J genes. Each lane of an Illumina MiSeq running version 3.0 chemistry carried seven multiplexed samples, with two replicates apiece. Per the original workflow: The vendor's proprietary pipeline handled the raw data processing, merging both replicates into a single result for each sample. A clonotype was defined as productive rearrangements that share the same V-gene family, CDR3 amino acid sequence and J-gene segment. Clonality was calculated as 1 minus the normalized Shannon entropy (Pielou evenness) of TCRB abundances. To estimate T cell density, the total number of templates was divided by the number of input cells, which was inferred from the amount of DNA input. Recon with default parameters was used to estimate total repertoire diversity and clonality. Clonotypes with over 0.1% abundance in tumor and at least 32-fold higher abundance in tumor than in normal breast were defined as tumor-enriched. TCRdb limited this immuneACCESS table to in-frame rearrangements with V and J called. A share of clones is missing; checked studies link under half to unresolved V genes, and the rest is unexplained. V and J calls and clone size are copied from that table; D and trimming were computed from the DNA. This sample has tens of thousands of clones in its table, and over 80% of those were observed once. Together, the top ten hold less than 6.5% of the sample.

In this chain, TRBV5-1 is recombined with TRBJ1-2, with 9 central nucleotides matching TRBD1. The receptor comes from a person aged 70 to 79 with breast cancer. Sequencing input: blood. Here is the DNA: TGCGCCAGCAGCTCGGGACAGGGAAGCTATGGCTACACCTTC. Protein translation: CASSSGQGSYGYTF. This CDR3, with the reference TRBV5-1 and TRBJ1-2 proteins standing in past its ends, gives the full variable domain KAGVTQTPRYLIKTRGQQVTLSCSPISGHRSVSWYQQTPGQGLQFLFEYFSETQRNKGNFPGRFSGRQFSNSRSEMNVSTLELGDSALYLCASSSGQGSYGYTFGSGTRLTVV.